The clone carrying this T cell receptor beta chain was seen ten or more times. What it binds is unknown. With 10-nucleotide random UMIs, 5'RACE was used to make the cDNA. TCRdb analysed the 5' RACE reads with MiXCR anew, one entry per CDR3 protein. The table shows around 97,000 distinct CDR3 sequences, with roughly a tenth occurring only once. This entry comes from a study of neurological immune-mediated disorders. Study conclusions and caveats: HTLV-1-associated myelopathy showed the most TCR clonal expansion; multiple sclerosis the least, below healthy controls.

As to time point: longitudinal time-point 3. The starting material, 2 million PBMCs stored at -80 C, gave rise to the unsorted libraries. Sequencing used PBMCs. The sequence was obtained from a female donor with HTLV-1-associated myelopathy (HAM/TSP).

In DNA, the CDR3 is TGTGCCAGCAGCGTAGGGGAGGCGAACACCGGGGAGCTGTTTTTT. It codes for CASSVGEANTGELFF. This chain connects TRBV9 to TRBJ2-2; possibly TRBD2 for D (6 bases). The V and J ends lost 0 bases and 0 bases respectively, with 6 bases between them. CDR3 size: 15 residues. In germline, CDR1 is SGDLS, CDR2 YYNGEE.